Below, one T cell receptor beta chain is given with its context. V lost 3 bases to trimming and J lost 5 bases; unmatched junction nucleotides: 10. CDR1 and CDR2 from the germline V gene are KGHSH and LQKENI. There are 15 residues in the CDR3. A Seattle source enrolled patients during active infection and followed them longitudinally. These data originate in a study of blood T cell repertoires in COVID-19. Background on the study: Whether acute or convalescent, the COVID-19 samples came from the United States, Italy and Spain.

Per the original methods: How many nucleated cells were present was estimated from reference gene primer amplification. Sequenced by immunoSEQ multiplex PCR; TCRdb stores in-frame clones only, minus some. V and J calls and clone size come straight from that table; D and trimming were deduced from the DNA. Among about 370,000 clones, 89% were seen once, and the ten largest hold around 3%. The rearrangement joins TRBV18 to TRBJ2-7, with TRBD2 identical over 7 bases. This TCR derives from a woman in her twenties or thirties with COVID-19, enrolled during active disease. The sequenced sample was peripheral blood. The CDR3 loop reads CASSPGEGSPNEQYF. CDR3 nucleotide sequence: TGTGCCAGCTCACCCGGGGAGGGTTCCCCTAACGAGCAGTACTTC.